Sequencing of this T cell receptor beta chain was carried out in a study of cytomegalovirus exposure and HLA in healthy donors. About this clone: The antigen remains undetermined.

It was with 60 Vbeta and 13 Jbeta primers that the PCR ran. Profiled with immunoSEQ multiplex PCR; TCRdb holds only in-frame clones, not every one. Of about 130,000 clones in the sample, about three quarters were seen once. V was pared by 6 bases and J by 2 bases, with 15 bases between. The CDR3 totals 15 residues. The V gene's germline CDR1 is LNHDA and CDR2 SQIVND (reference sequence). Study-wide results and caveats: Highly shared sequence variants in one cluster were likely a sequencing artifact.

The sequenced sample consisted of PBMCs. This receptor was taken from a human donor in good health. The gene calls are TRBV19 and TRBJ2-3; weak D call: TRBD2 (7 bases). The CDR3 DNA reads as TGTGCCAGTAGAACAGGGAGGGGGGCCACAGATACGCAGTATTTT. Translation gives CASRTGRGATDTQYF.